The 9 T cell receptor beta chains presented below share a single source sample, sequenced in a study of lymphopenia after photon versus proton radiotherapy. Assay used: immunoSEQ multiplex PCR; TCRdb lists only in-frame clones, some missing. The table includes 40,000 to 45,000 clones, more than 70% detected once. Sample: peripheral blood, taken from a patient treated with proton-based radiotherapy. The receptors were gathered from a woman aged 70 to 79 with pancreatic cancer. Some clones in this sample may be carry-over from other donors' samples.

The gene calls are TRBV11-2 and TRBJ2-2, with D maybe TRBD1 (5 bases). The CDR3 totals 15 residues. V was shortened by 1 base and J by 3 bases, with 9 bases between the two germline ends. Per germline, CDR1 SGHAT and CDR2 FQNNGV. The CDR3 DNA sequence: TGTGCCAGCAGCTTAGCCGACAGAGACACCGGGGAGCTGTTTTTT. Protein product: CASSLADRDTGELFF. Based on the CDR3 plus reference TRBV11-2 and TRBJ2-2, the full variable domain is EAGVAQSPRYKIIEKRQSVAFWCNPISGHATLYWYQQILGQGPKLLIQFQNNGVVDDSQLPKDRFSAERLKGVDSTLKIQPAKLEDSAVYLCASSLADRDTGELFFGEGSRLTVL.

The chain combines TRBV4-1 with TRBJ2-7; 14 nucleotides align to TRBD2. Trimming at V came to 4 bases and at J to 5 bases, leaving 4 bases not matched to a gene. CDR1 MGHRA and CDR2 YSYEKL come from the germline V gene. This CDR3 contains 15 residues. The CDR3 DNA reads as TGCGCCAGCAGCCCCGGGACTAGCGGGAGCGACGAGCAGTACTTC. Its protein product is CASSPGTSGSDEQYF.

This chain joins TRBV19 and TRBJ1-5; no clear D gene. Germline V lookup: CDR1 LNHDA, CDR2 SQIVND (reference sequence). The CDR3 runs 16 residues. V gave up 5 bases and J gave up 5 bases, with 19 bases separating them. CDR3 sequence reads: CASSPPSPGIHQPQHF. The CDR3 coding sequence is TGTGCCAGTAGTCCTCCCTCGCCGGGTATTCATCAGCCCCAGCATTTT.

This clone has only a few counts. The chain uses TRBV7-9 and TRBJ1-2, with D hard to call. The CDR3 has 14 amino acids. Trimming stripped 5 bases from V and 4 bases from J, with 14 bases between. Germline CDR1 reads SEHNR; CDR2 reads FQNEAQ (reference sequence). Written as DNA, the CDR3 is TGTGCCAGCAGCATCGACACAGCAAGCTATGGCTACACCTTC. It encodes CASSIDTASYGYTF.

The chain uses TRBV7-2 and TRBJ2-2, with D unclear. The CDR3 totals 14 residues. From germline, CDR1 is SGHTA and CDR2 FQGNSA. V was cut by 3 bases and J by 0 bases, with 5 bases left in between. Written as DNA, the CDR3 is TGTGCCAGCAGCTTTGTTTCGAACACCGGGGAGCTGTTTTTT. Amino acids: CASSFVSNTGELFF.

The chain employs TRBV19 and TRBJ2-1; D gene uncertain. CDR1 is LNHDA and CDR2 is SQIVND in the germline V gene (reference sequence). The CDR3 contains 11 residues. The V gene lost 6 bases and the J gene lost 4 bases, with 4 bases spanning the gap. The CDR3 sequence is CASSVYNEQFF. In DNA form, the CDR3 reads TGTGCCAGTAGCGTATACAATGAGCAGTTCTTC.

The V call is TRBV11-2, the J call TRBJ1-2, with 7 bases matching TRBD1. Trimming removed 7 bases from V and 0 bases from J; junction bases left unmatched: 5. The CDR3 has 14 amino acids. Germline V gene lookup returns CDR1 SGHAT and CDR2 FQNNGV. The CDR3 DNA sequence: TGTGCCAGCAAACCAGGACAGGCTAACTATGGCTACACCTTC. Protein: CASKPGQANYGYTF.

This clone has a single count. The same CDR3 can be traced to other DNA sequences in this sample. The J gene is TRBJ1-2, the V gene TRBV7-2, with D possibly TRBD1 on 5 matching bases. Germline CDR1 SGHTA, CDR2 FQGNSA. V was clipped by 1 base and J by 2 bases, with 5 bases between them. The CDR3 length is 13 residues. CDR3 coding DNA: TGTGCCAGCAGCTTAGGGGGGAACTATGGCTACACCTTC. Protein sequence: CASSLGGNYGYTF.

The V gene is TRBV19, the J gene TRBJ1-5, with 8 bases that match TRBD1. In germline, CDR1 is LNHDA, CDR2 SQIVND (reference sequence). The CDR3 extends over 18 amino acids. V was clipped by 3 bases and J by 0 bases; unmatched bases: 10. The CDR3 nucleotides read TGTGCCAGTAGTATCGGACAGGGTAACGTATATAGCAATCAGCCCCAGCATTTT. The encoded protein is CASSIGQGNVYSNQPQHF.